Each of the 16 T cell receptor beta chains below was sequenced from the same sample in a study of cytomegalovirus exposure and HLA in healthy donors. Repertoires were generated with immunoSEQ multiplex PCR, while TCRdb's copy carries only in-frame clones and drops some. The sample lists some 79,000 clones, around 94% seen once, with 3.2% in the top ten. The source material was PBMCs. All receptors come from a young woman in good health and CMV-seropositive.

The chain links TRBV28 to TRBJ2-5, with 13 bases lining up with TRBD2. Per the germline V gene, CDR1 is MDHEN and CDR2 is SYDVKM. The CDR3 spans 15 residues. V shed 4 bases and J 5 bases; nucleotides not matched to a gene: 4. CDR3 sequence (DNA): TGTGCCAGCAGTTCCCCGGGACTAGCGGGGGAGACCCAGTACTTC. Residues: CASSSPGLAGETQYF.

The V call is TRBV15, the J call TRBJ1-4; the D is unclear. Trimming left V 8 bases short and J 7 bases short, with 14 bases between. CDR3 length equals 13 residues. Germline CDR1 reads LNHNV; CDR2 reads YYDKDF (reference sequence). CDR3 nucleotides: TGTGCCACCGCCCGGATGCCGGGTGAAAAACTGTTTTTT. Residues: CATARMPGEKLFF.

The J gene is TRBJ2-3, the V gene TRBV5-1; perhaps TRBD1 as D (5 bases). The CDR3 is 15 amino acids. The ends were cut back, 0 bases at V and 3 bases at J, with 11 bases in the middle. Germline CDR1 is SGHRS and CDR2 is YFSETQ. CDR3 protein: CASSLAGYETDTQYF. The CDR3 nucleotides read TGCGCCAGCAGCTTGGCAGGGTACGAGACAGATACGCAGTATTTT.

This sequence joins TRBV28 and TRBJ2-5, with D tentatively TRBD2 (6 bases). The germline V gene has CDR1 MDHEN and CDR2 SYDVKM. V lost 3 bases to trimming and J lost 0 bases, with 20 bases between them. The CDR3 spans 18 residues. The CDR3 sequence is CASSLAGLGGKNQETQYF. Written as DNA, the CDR3 is TGTGCCAGCAGTTTGGCGGGGCTTGGCGGAAAAAACCAAGAGACCCAGTACTTC.

V is TRBV10-1 and J is TRBJ2-3; TRBD1 agrees at 9 bases. Trimming at V came to 5 bases and at J to 1 base, leaving 4 bases not matched to a gene. Germline V CDR1 and CDR2: WNHNN, SYGVQD (reference sequence). This CDR3 is 15 amino acids long. This chain's CDR3 is CASSTGGTGTDTQYF. The DNA of the CDR3 is TGCGCCAGCAGTACAGGGGGCACGGGCACAGATACGCAGTATTTT.

This clone appeared a few times. The V gene is TRBV4-1, the J gene TRBJ2-5, with a weak D call TRBD2 (6 bases). The CDR3 has 17 residues. V was clipped by 0 bases and J by 5 bases, with 19 bases between them. CDR1 and CDR2 from the germline V gene are MGHRA and YSYEKL. The CDR3 is CASSQDHSRGNGETQYF. The CDR3 bases are TGCGCCAGCAGCCAAGATCACTCGCGGGGTAATGGGGAGACCCAGTACTTC.

As to this clone: Compared with germline, one end of the junction differs, possibly owing to a read error. The V gene is TRBV10-3, the J gene TRBJ1-3, with D possibly matching TRBD1 (5 bases). The CDR3 contains 12 residues. Germline CDR1 reads ENHRY; CDR2 reads SYGVKD. The CDR3 protein is CAISESLATVDF. The CDR3 DNA reads as TGTGCCATCAGTGAGTCGCTAGCGACAGTTGATTTT.

As concerns this clone: One end of the junction is discordant with germline, which a read error may explain. The J gene is TRBJ2-7, the V gene TRBV5-3; D not resolved. TRBV5-3 qualifies as an ORF whose function is uncertain. The length of the CDR3 is 13 residues. CDR3 in amino acids: CARTWPSSHEQYF. Here the CDR3 DNA reads TGTGCCAGAACCTGGCCCTCCTCCCACGAGCAGTACTTC.

This sequence joins TRBV4-1 and TRBJ2-5; 9 nucleotides align to TRBD2. Germline V CDR1 and CDR2: MGHRA, YSYEKL. The CDR3 totals 17 residues. V shed 0 bases and J 4 bases; nucleotides not matched to a gene: 9. CDR3 nucleotides: TGCGCCAGCAGCCAAGACCTTGGGACTAGCTCTTCAGAGACCCAGTACTTC. As protein: CASSQDLGTSSSETQYF.

The rearrangement uses TRBV2 and TRBJ1-2; D perhaps matches TRBD1 (6 bases). Trimming shortened V by 3 bases and J by 5 bases, and 19 bases separated the two germline ends. This CDR3 is 16 amino acids long. Per the germline V gene, CDR1 is SNHLY and CDR2 is FYNNEI. CDR3 in DNA: TGTGCCAGCAGTGAGGTAGTCCCGCCAGGGGTATATGGCTACACCTTC. Amino acid sequence: CASSEVVPPGVYGYTF.

The CDR3 DNA sequence: TGTGCCAGCAGTTTTCACAGGTTCTATCAGCCCCAGCATTTT. This translates into CASSFHRFYQPQHF. V usage is TRBV27 and J usage is TRBJ1-5, with D tentatively TRBD1 (5 bases). This CDR3 has 14 residues. Germline V CDR1 and CDR2: MNHEY, SMNVEV (reference sequence). The ends were cut back, 3 bases at V and 5 bases at J, with 11 bases in the middle.

The chain employs TRBV28 and TRBJ2-5; D is ambiguous. The V gene lost 3 bases and the J gene lost 5 bases, with 16 bases spanning the gap. The CDR3 totals 15 residues. In germline, CDR1 is MDHEN, CDR2 SYDVKM. The CDR3 reads CASSLESPTRETQYF. The DNA of the CDR3 is TGTGCCAGCAGTTTGGAAAGTCCGACCAGGGAGACCCAGTACTTC.

Here the CDR3 reads CASSLGPIGEQYF. CDR3 coding DNA: TGTGCCAGCAGCTTAGGTCCCATCGGCGAGCAGTACTTC. This chain connects TRBV7-9 to TRBJ2-7; D uncertain. This CDR3 has 13 residues. Germline V gene data show CDR1 as SEHNR and CDR2 as FQNEAQ (reference sequence). The V end lost 1 base, the J end lost 6 bases, and 10 bases lay between the germline ends. Full variable domain (remainder filled in from reference TRBV7-9 and TRBJ2-7): DTGVSQNPRHKITKRGQNVTFRCDPISEHNRLYWYRQTLGQGPEFLTYFQNEAQLEKSRLLSDRFSAERPKGSFSTLEIQRTEQGDSAMYLCASSLGPIGEQYFGPGTRLTVT.

The chain couples TRBV7-9 to TRBJ2-1, with 9 positions matching TRBD2. From germline, CDR1 is SEHNR and CDR2 FQNEAQ (reference sequence). The CDR3 loop spans 15 amino acids. With V trimmed by 0 bases and J by 6 bases, 3 bases remained unmatched. The CDR3 protein is CASSLALAGVNEQFF. CDR3 sequence (DNA): TGTGCCAGCAGCTTAGCGTTAGCGGGAGTCAATGAGCAGTTCTTC.

CDR3 protein: CASSLERNEQFF. The CDR3 nucleotides are TGTGCCAGCAGCCTAGAGAGGAATGAGCAGTTCTTC. The rearrangement joins TRBV27 to TRBJ2-1; no reliable D call. CDR1 is MNHEY and CDR2 is SMNVEV in the germline V gene (reference sequence). This CDR3 has 12 residues. V shed 6 bases and J shed 7 bases, with 10 bases lying between them.

V usage is TRBV21-1 and J usage is TRBJ2-5; the table's D call of TRBD1 was not tested on the DNA. TRBV21-1 is tagged as a pseudogene. CDR3 length equals 13 residues. CDR3 nucleotide sequence: TGTGCCAGCAGCCGCAGGGTGAGGGAGACCCAGTACTTC. Amino acids: CASSRRVRETQYF.